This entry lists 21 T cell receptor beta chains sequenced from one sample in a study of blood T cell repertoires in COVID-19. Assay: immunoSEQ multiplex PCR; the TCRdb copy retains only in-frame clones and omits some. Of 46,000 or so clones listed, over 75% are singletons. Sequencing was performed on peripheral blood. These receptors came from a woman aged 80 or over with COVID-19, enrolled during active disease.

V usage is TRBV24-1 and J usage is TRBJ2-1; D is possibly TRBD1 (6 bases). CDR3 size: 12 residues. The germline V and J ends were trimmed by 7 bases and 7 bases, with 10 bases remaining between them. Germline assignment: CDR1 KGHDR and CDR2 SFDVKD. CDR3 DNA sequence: TGTGCCACCAGCGCGAGGGGGAATGAGCAGTTCTTC. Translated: CATSARGNEQFF.

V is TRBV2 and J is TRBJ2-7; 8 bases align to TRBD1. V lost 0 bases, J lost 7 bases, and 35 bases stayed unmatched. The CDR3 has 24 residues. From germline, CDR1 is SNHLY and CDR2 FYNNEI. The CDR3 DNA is TGTGCCAGCAGTGAAGCTGAACCTGTGGACCCCCTTCGTCGCCGAGACAGGGGCTTCATTGAGCAGTACTTC. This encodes CASSEAEPVDPLRRRDRGFIEQYF.

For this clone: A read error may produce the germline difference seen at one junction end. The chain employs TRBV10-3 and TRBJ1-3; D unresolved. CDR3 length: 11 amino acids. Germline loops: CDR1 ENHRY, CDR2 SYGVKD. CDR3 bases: TGCGCGGGCGGCTCTGGAAACACCATATATTTT. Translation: CAGGSGNTIYF.

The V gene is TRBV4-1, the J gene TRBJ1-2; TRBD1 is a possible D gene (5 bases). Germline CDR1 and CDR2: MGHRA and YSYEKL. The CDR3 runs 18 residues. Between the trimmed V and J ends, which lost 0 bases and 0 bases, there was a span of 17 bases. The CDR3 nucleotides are TGCGCCAGCAGCCAAGACGGTTTTGGGGCGATATCTAACTATGGCTACACCTTC. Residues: CASSQDGFGAISNYGYTF.

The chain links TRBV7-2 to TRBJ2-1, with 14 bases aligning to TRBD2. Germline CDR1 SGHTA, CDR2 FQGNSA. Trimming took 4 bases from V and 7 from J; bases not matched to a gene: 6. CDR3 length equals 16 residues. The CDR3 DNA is TGTGCCAGCAGCTCAGCCGGGACTAGCGGGAGAAATGAGCAGTTCTTC. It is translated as CASSSAGTSGRNEQFF.

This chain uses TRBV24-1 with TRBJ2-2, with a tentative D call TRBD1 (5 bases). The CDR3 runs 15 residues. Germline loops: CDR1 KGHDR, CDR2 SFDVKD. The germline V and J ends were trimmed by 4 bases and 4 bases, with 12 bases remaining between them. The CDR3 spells CATSDPSRGTGELFF. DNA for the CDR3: TGTGCCACCAGTGACCCGTCTAGGGGCACCGGGGAGCTGTTTTTT.

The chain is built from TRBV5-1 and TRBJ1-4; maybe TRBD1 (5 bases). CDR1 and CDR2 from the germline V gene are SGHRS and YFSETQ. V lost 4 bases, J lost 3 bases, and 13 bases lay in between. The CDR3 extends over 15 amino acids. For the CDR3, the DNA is TGCGCCAGCAGCAGGGACCCGGGAGCTAATGAAAAACTGTTTTTT. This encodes CASSRDPGANEKLFF. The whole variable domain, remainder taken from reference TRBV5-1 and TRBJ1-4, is KAGVTQTPRYLIKTRGQQVTLSCSPISGHRSVSWYQQTPGQGLQFLFEYFSETQRNKGNFPGRFSGRQFSNSRSEMNVSTLELGDSALYLCASSRDPGANEKLFFGSGTQLSVL.

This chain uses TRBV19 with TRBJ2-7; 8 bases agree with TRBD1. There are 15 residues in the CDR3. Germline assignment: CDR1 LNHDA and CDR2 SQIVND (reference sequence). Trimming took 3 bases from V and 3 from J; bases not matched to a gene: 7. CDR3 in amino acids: CASSIGGTGRYEQYF. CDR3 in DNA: TGTGCCAGTAGTATTGGTGGGACAGGCCGCTACGAGCAGTACTTC.

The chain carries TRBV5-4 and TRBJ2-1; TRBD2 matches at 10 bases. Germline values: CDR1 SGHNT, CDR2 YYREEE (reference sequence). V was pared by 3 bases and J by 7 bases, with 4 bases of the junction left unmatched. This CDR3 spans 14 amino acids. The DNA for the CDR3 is TGTGCCAGCAGCTCACTAGCGGGAAGGAATGAGCAGTTCTTC. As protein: CASSSLAGRNEQFF.

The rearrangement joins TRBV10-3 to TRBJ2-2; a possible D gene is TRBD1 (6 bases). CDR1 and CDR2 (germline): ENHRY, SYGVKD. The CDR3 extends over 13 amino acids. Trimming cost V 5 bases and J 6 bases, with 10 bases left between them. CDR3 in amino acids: CAISQGKAGELFF. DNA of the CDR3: TGTGCCATCAGTCAGGGGAAGGCCGGGGAGCTGTTTTTT.

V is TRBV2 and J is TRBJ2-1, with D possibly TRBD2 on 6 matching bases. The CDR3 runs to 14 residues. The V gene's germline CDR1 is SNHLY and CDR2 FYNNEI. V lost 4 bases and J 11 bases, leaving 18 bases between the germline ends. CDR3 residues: CASSGPLRGRKQFF. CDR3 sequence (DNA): TGTGCCAGCAGTGGGCCTCTGAGAGGGAGGAAGCAGTTCTTC.

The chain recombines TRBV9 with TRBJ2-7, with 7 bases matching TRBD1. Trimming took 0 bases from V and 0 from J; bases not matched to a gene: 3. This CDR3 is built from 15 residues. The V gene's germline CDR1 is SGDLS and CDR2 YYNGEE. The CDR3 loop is CASSVVWDSSYEQYF. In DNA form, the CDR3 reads TGTGCCAGCAGCGTAGTCTGGGACAGCTCCTACGAGCAGTACTTC.

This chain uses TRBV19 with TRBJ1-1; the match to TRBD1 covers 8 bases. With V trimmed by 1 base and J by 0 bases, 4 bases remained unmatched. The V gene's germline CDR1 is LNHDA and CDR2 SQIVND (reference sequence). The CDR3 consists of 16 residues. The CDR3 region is CASSIAGGSVNTEAFF. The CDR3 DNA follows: TGTGCCAGTAGTATAGCAGGGGGCTCCGTGAACACTGAAGCTTTCTTT.

The CDR3 protein is CASSSAGGRKGEQFF. The CDR3 region has the DNA TGTGCCAGCAGTTCTGCGGGGGGAAGGAAGGGTGAGCAGTTCTTC. The V call is TRBV7-2, the J call TRBJ2-1, with 8 bases aligning to TRBD2. CDR1 and CDR2 (germline): SGHTA, FQGNSA. Losses at the gene ends were 6 bases for V and 9 bases for J; bases not matched to a gene: 13. The CDR3 is made up of 15 amino acids.

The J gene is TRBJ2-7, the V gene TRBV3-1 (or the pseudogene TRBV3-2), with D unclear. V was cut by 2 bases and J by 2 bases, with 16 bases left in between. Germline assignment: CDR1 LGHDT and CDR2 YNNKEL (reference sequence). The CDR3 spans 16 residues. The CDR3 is CASSQSPLLETYEQYF. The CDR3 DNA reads TGTGCCAGCAGCCAAAGCCCCCTTTTAGAAACCTACGAGCAGTACTTC.

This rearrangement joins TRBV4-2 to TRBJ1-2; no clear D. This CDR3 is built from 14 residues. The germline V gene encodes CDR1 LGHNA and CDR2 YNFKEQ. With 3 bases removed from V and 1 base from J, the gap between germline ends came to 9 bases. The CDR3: CASSHKQDNYGYTF. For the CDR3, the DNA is TGTGCCAGCAGCCACAAGCAGGATAACTATGGCTACACCTTC.

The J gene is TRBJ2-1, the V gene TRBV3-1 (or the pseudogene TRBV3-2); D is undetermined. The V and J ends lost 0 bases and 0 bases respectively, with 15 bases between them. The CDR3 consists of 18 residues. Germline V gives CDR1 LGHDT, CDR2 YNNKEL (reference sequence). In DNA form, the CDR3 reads TGTGCCAGCAGCCAAGATCCGACGGGTCGGAGCTCCTACAATGAGCAGTTCTTC. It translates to CASSQDPTGRSSYNEQFF.

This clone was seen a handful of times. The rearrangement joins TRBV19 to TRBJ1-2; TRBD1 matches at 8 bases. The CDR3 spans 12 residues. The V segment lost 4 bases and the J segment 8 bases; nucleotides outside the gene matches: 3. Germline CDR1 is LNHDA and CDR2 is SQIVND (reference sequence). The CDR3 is CASSTRQGGYTF. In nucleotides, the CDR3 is TGTGCCAGTAGTACCCGACAGGGGGGCTACACCTTC.

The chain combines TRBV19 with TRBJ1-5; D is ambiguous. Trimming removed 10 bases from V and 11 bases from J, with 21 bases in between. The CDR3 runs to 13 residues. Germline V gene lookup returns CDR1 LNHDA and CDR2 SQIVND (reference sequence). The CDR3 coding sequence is TGTGCCACTTTGGGAGGACTCAGCTTGTCCCAGCATTTT. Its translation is CATLGGLSLSQHF.

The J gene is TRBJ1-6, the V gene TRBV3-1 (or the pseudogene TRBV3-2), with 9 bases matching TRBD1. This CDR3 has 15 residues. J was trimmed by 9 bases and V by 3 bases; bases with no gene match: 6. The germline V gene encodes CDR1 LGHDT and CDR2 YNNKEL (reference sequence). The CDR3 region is CASSHNRGRGSPLHF. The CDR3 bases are TGTGCCAGCAGCCACAACAGGGGGCGCGGTTCACCCCTCCACTTT.

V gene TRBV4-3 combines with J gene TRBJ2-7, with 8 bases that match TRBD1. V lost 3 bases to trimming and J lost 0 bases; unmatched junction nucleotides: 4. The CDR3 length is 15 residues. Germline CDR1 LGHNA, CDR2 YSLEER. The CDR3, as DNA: TGCGCCAGCAGCCACGGACAGGGTAGCTCCTACGAGCAGTACTTC. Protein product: CASSHGQGSSYEQYF.